The sequence of this TCR beta chain was determined in a study of blood T cell repertoires in COVID-19. Study details: The United States, Italy and Spain provided the acute and convalescent COVID-19 samples. PBMCs, B-cell-depleted T cells, or T cells were the source of the cDNA or gDNA that made up the material.

Per germline, CDR1 SEHNR and CDR2 FQNEAQ (reference sequence). The CDR3 sequence is 17 residues long. Trimming at V came to 1 base and at J to 1 base, leaving 6 bases not matched to a gene. As processed by the authors: The authors estimated nucleated cell counts from reference gene primer amplification. Profiling relied on immunoSEQ multiplex PCR, and the TCRdb table lists in-frame clones only, not all of them. Clonal size and the V and J genes are those of that table, whereas D and trimming came from the DNA. The sample carries 40,000 to 50,000 clones, around nine tenths recorded once. Input material: peripheral blood. The chain carries TRBV7-9 and TRBJ2-7; TRBD2 matches 11 bases. The receptor's source is a human donor in a cohort sampled during active COVID-19. CDR3 bases: TGTGCCAGCAGCTTAGGGCAGGGACTAGCGGAATCCTACGAGCAGTACTTC. Translated: CASSLGQGLAESYEQYF.